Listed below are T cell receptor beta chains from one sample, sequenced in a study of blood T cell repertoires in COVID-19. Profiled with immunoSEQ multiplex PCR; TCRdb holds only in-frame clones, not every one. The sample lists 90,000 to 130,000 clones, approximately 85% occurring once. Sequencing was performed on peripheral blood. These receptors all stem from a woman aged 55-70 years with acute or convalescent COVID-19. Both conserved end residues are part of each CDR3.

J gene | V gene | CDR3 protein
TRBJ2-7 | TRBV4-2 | CASSPDTAYEQYF
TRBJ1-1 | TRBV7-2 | CASSFPSGLNTEAFF
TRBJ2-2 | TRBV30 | CAYRGTSVTGELFF
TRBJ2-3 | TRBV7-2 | CASSLEPSGSSTDTQYF
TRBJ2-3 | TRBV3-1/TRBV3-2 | CASEHTDTQYF
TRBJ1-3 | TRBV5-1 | CASGRGQASGNTIYF
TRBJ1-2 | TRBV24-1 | CATTPGRVTF
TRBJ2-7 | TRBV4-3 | CASSQDLESYEQYF
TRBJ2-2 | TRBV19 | CASSTRTDTGELFF
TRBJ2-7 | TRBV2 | CASSELASGVYEQYF
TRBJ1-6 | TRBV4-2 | CASSQEVGGNSPLHF
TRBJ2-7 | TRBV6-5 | CASGGAVYEQYF
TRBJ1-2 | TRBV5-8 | CASSLRGSYGYTF
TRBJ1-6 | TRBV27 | CASTQSHNSYNSPLHF
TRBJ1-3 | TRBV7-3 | CASSLSPGQPGNTIYF
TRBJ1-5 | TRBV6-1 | CASSESRAERQPQHF
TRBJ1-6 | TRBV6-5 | CASSRRTGDSPLHF
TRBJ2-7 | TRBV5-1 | CASSLSRVETYEQYF
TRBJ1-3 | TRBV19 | CATLTGAGNTIYF
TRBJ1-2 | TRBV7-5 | CVRSQNGYTF
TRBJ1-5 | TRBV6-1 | CASSEMGGSEPQHF
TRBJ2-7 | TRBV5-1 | CASSHGTGGPRRGEQYF
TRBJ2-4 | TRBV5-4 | CASSSRTEIAKNIQYF
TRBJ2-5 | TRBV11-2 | CASSWPQETQYF
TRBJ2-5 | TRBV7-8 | CASSNHRDRVGETQYF
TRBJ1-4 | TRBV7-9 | CASSLRESTQNEKLFF
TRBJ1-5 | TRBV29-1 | CSVGQLDQPQHF
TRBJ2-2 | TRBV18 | CASSPQADYNTGELFF
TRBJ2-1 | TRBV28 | CASSFAGGRSEQFF
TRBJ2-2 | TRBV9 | CASQQGNTGELFF
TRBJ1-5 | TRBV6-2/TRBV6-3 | CASSYSTWEPQHF
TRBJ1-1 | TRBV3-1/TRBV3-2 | CASSRRGEVTEAFF
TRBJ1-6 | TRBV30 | CAWSPTEYNSPLHF
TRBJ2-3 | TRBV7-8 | CASSQTRSTDTQYF
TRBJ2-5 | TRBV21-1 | CASSILAGGETQYF
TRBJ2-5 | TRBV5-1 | CASSDPSGGAEETQYF
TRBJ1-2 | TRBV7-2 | CASSPTLLANYGYTF
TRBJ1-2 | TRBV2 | CASSPQGNYGYTF
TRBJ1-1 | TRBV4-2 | CASRTGHLNTEAFF
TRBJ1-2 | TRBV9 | CASSVDHGGGGDGYTF
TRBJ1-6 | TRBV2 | CASRDILSPLHF
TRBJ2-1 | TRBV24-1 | CATSDLTSGGATNEQFF
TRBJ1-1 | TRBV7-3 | CASSLTVNTEAFF
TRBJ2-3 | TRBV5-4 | CASSLRQGSDTQYF
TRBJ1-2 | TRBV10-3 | CAISKGQGENYGYTF